The next 12 T cell receptor beta chains were all read from a single sample in a study of prognosis after radiotherapy for stage I lung cancer. The study amplified the TCR beta CDR3 region from genomic DNA. This amplification was carried out by two rounds of multiplex PCR. Amplification in first-round PCR relied on primers specific to each TRBV and TRBJ gene. TCRdb re-derived calls from the multiplex PCR reads in MiXCR, one entry per CDR3 protein. In the table there are 8,500 to 13,000 distinct CDR3 sequences, roughly 50% of which are singletons. The source material was PBMCs, sampled before or after stereotactic body radiation therapy (not recorded which). These receptor sequences come from a donor aged 50 or older with non-small cell lung cancer.

This clonotype is categorized as medium-sized. The chain carries TRBV24-1 and TRBJ2-7, with D perhaps matching TRBD1 (7 bases). The CDR3 loop spans 15 amino acids. CDR1 is KGHDR, CDR2 SFDVKD, per germline. The V end was cut by 4 bases, the J end by 4 bases, with 16 bases between. The CDR3 bases are TGTGCCACCAGTGACGCGGGACAGTCCGCATACGAGCAGTACTTC. Encoded protein: CATSDAGQSAYEQYF.

A few counts support this clonotype. This could be a read error, since a much larger clone is one nucleotide away. The chain has TRBV24-1 and TRBJ2-1, with unresolved D. This CDR3 spans 15 amino acids. The V and J ends lost 0 bases and 5 bases respectively, with 10 bases between them. CDR1 and CDR2 (germline): KGHDR, SFDVKD. CDR3 amino acids: CATSDLLTHNNEQFF. The CDR3 DNA is TGTGCCACCAGTGATTTGTTGACCCACAACAATGAGCAGTTCTTC.

This chain uses TRBV6-1 with TRBJ1-2; weak D call: TRBD1 (5 bases). The CDR3 loop spans 14 amino acids. The germline V gene encodes CDR1 MNHNS and CDR2 SASEGT. V lost 3 bases and J lost 3, with 11 bases in between. In DNA, the CDR3 is TGTGCCAGCAGTGACCAGGGACGGCACTATGGCTACACCTTC. As protein: CASSDQGRHYGYTF.

The V call is TRBV5-1, the J call TRBJ1-6; D is uncertain. CDR1 SGHRS and CDR2 YFSETQ come from the germline V gene. The CDR3 is made up of 15 amino acids. The germline V and J ends were trimmed by 0 bases and 10 bases, with 14 bases remaining between them. CDR3 in DNA: TGCGCCAGCAGCTTGGGCAGTGTGTGGGGATCACCCCTCCACTTT. Residues: CASSLGSVWGSPLHF.

V and J are TRBV6-1 and TRBJ2-1; D call uncertain. The V end lost 6 bases, the J end lost 1 base, and 10 bases lay between the germline ends. Germline CDR1 reads MNHNS; CDR2 reads SASEGT. This CDR3 comprises 14 residues. DNA of the CDR3: TGTGCCAGCAGCACCCGGACGTCCTACAATGAGCAGTTCTTC. This codes for CASSTRTSYNEQFF.

The chain is built from TRBV28 and TRBJ2-7, with 7 bases lining up with TRBD1. The CDR3 is made up of 12 amino acids. Germline V gene data show CDR1 as MDHEN and CDR2 as SYDVKM. The V segment lost 6 bases and the J segment 6 bases; nucleotides outside the gene matches: 5. The CDR3 DNA is TGTGCCAGCAGCCGCCGGGACAGCGAGCAGTACTTC. Translation gives CASSRRDSEQYF.

Points on this clonotype: A far larger clone is one nucleotide away, so this likely arose from a read error. The genes are TRBV6-6 and TRBJ2-7, with 9 positions matching TRBD2. Germline CDR1 and CDR2: MNHNY and SVGAGI (reference sequence). The CDR3 runs 18 residues. V was pared by 0 bases and J by 2 bases, with 11 bases of the junction left unmatched. CDR3: CASSYSFPGTSRPYEQYF. CDR3 DNA sequence: TGTGCCAGCAGTTACTCATTCCCCGGGACTAGCAGACCCTACGAGCAGTACTTC.

The J gene is TRBJ2-1, the V gene TRBV19; D is ambiguous. With 3 bases removed from V and 5 bases from J, the gap between germline ends came to 8 bases. The germline gives CDR1 LNHDA, CDR2 SQIVND (reference sequence). This CDR3 spans 13 amino acids. The CDR3 protein is CASSINRNNEQFF. CDR3 coding DNA: TGTGCCAGTAGTATTAACAGAAACAATGAGCAGTTCTTC.

On this clonotype itself: A much larger clone is a single base away; this may be a read error. The V call is TRBV2, the J call TRBJ1-1; D is ambiguous. CDR3 length equals 12 residues. Germline CDR1 SNHLY, CDR2 FYNNEI. V lost 3 bases, J lost 8 bases, and 10 bases lay in between. As DNA, the CDR3 is TGTGCCAGCAGTGACCTTTCACTCGAAGCTTTCTTT. Translation gives CASSDLSLEAFF.

The gene calls are TRBV6-1 and TRBJ1-2; D may be TRBD1 (6 bases). CDR3 length: 15 residues. V lost 2 bases and J lost 3, with 13 bases in between. CDR1 is MNHNS, CDR2 SASEGT, per germline. The CDR3 reads CASSEHAGVDYGYTF. Here the CDR3 DNA reads TGTGCCAGCAGTGAACATGCAGGGGTTGACTATGGCTACACCTTC.

This clonotype was found a few times. The chain links TRBV20-1 to TRBJ2-7; tentative D call: TRBD2 (6 bases). Trimming took off 6 bases at V and 3 bases at J, with 27 bases between the two ends. CDR3 size: 17 residues. The germline V gene encodes CDR1 DFQATT and CDR2 SNEGSKA (reference sequence). This CDR3 is CSAAGLGNSGSFYEQYF. DNA for the CDR3: TGCAGTGCCGCGGGACTGGGAAATTCAGGATCTTTCTACGAGCAGTACTTC.

This clonotype came up a few times. The chain recombines TRBV7-9 with TRBJ2-7, with TRBD2 as a possible D gene (6 bases). This CDR3 is 14 amino acids long. Trimming pared 5 bases from V and 0 bases from J, leaving 11 bases between. Germline-derived CDR1 and CDR2 are SEHNR and FQNEAQ (reference sequence). The CDR3, as DNA: TGTGCCAGCAGCCGGGGACTTAACTCCTACGAGCAGTACTTC. Protein product: CASSRGLNSYEQYF.